The next 18 T cell receptor beta chains were all read from a single sample in a study of CD8 T cells in Susac syndrome. Random hexamers served to reverse transcribe roughly 0.5 to 1 ug RNA. TCRdb itself ran the immunoSEQ multiplex PCR reads through MiXCR, one entry per CDR3 protein. The table records approximately 150,000 distinct CDR3 sequences, approximately 93% of them present only once. The source material was CD4+ T cells from PBMCs. The receptors shown here come from a human donor in good health.

This clonotype was observed once. The chain joins TRBV5-1 to TRBJ1-2, with D perhaps TRBD1 (5 bases). This CDR3 is 12 amino acids long. V lost 5 bases, J lost 6 bases, and 11 bases lay in between. The V gene's germline CDR1 is SGHRS and CDR2 YFSETQ. The CDR3 nucleotides are TGCGCCAGCAGACTCCAGGGAGATGGCTACACCTTC. This encodes CASRLQGDGYTF.

This chain links TRBV6-5 with TRBJ2-2, with 14 bases aligning to TRBD2. Germline CDR1 is MNHEY and CDR2 is SVGAGI. Germline trimming cut 2 bases from V and 8 bases from J; bases unmatched to any gene: 4. The CDR3 totals 16 residues. DNA for the CDR3: TGTGCCAGCAGTTACCGGACTAGCGGGAGGTCTGGGGAGCTGTTTTTT. Residues: CASSYRTSGRSGELFF.

This chain links TRBV29-1 with TRBJ2-7, with 7 nucleotides matching TRBD1. V shed 6 bases, J shed 5 bases, and the junction held 10 bases outside the gene matches. This CDR3 contains 13 residues. Germline CDR1 SQVTM, CDR2 ANQGSEA. CDR3: CSVLPGTVNEQYF. Written as DNA, the CDR3 is TGCAGCGTCTTGCCCGGGACAGTTAACGAGCAGTACTTC.

V and J are TRBV18 and TRBJ2-5, with 9 bases fitting TRBD1. In germline, CDR1 is KGHSH, CDR2 LQKENI. This CDR3 contains 16 residues. Trimming took 0 bases from V and 5 from J; bases not matched to a gene: 7. CDR3 residues: CASSPPKGQGVETQYF. CDR3 DNA: TGTGCCAGCTCACCACCGAAGGGACAGGGTGTGGAGACCCAGTACTTC.

The chain has TRBV20-1 and TRBJ1-2; 8 bases are a match to TRBD1. This CDR3 has 14 amino acids. J lost 2 bases, V lost 3 bases, and 5 bases had no gene match. Germline-derived CDR1 and CDR2 are DFQATT and SNEGSKA (reference sequence). In DNA form, the CDR3 reads TGCAGTGCTAGGGGGACAGGACTGAACTATGGCTACACCTTC. This gives the protein CSARGTGLNYGYTF.

A single count supports this clonotype. Here the CDR3 DNA reads TGCAGTGCTAGCGTCGGGACAGGGCCAGTCGAGCAGTACTTC. It yields the protein CSASVGTGPVEQYF. V gene TRBV20-1 combines with J gene TRBJ2-7, with 9 bases fitting TRBD1. There are 14 residues in the CDR3. Germline trimming cut 3 bases from V and 6 bases from J; bases unmatched to any gene: 9. Germline lookup yields CDR1 DFQATT and CDR2 SNEGSKA (reference sequence).

The chain couples TRBV2 to TRBJ2-3; D unresolved. This CDR3 is 12 amino acids long. Germline V CDR1 and CDR2: SNHLY, FYNNEI. Trimming removed 6 bases from V and 2 bases from J, with 6 bases in between. The DNA for the CDR3 is TGTGCCAGCAGAGACTTCACAGATACGCAGTATTTT. Its protein product is CASRDFTDTQYF.

The table lists this clonotype with a count of one. This chain uses TRBV9 with TRBJ1-5; no clear D. V was shortened by 1 base and J by 2 bases, with 7 bases between the two germline ends. This CDR3 spans 14 amino acids. The V gene's germline CDR1 is SGDLS and CDR2 YYNGEE. In DNA form, the CDR3 reads TGTGCCAGCAGCGTATCTGGGGGCAATCAGCCCCAGCATTTT. It specifies CASSVSGGNQPQHF. Supplemented by reference TRBV9 and TRBJ1-5, the full variable domain reads DSGVTQTPKHLITATGQRVTLRCSPRSGDLSVYWYQQSLDQGLQFLIQYYNGEERAKGNILERFSAQQFPDLHSELNLSSLELGDSALYFCASSVSGGNQPQHFGDGTRLSIL.

The V and J genes are TRBV4-1 and TRBJ2-1; 9 bases map to TRBD2. Germline-derived CDR1 and CDR2 are MGHRA and YSYEKL. The CDR3 has 16 residues. Trimming removed 3 bases from V and 2 bases from J; junction bases left unmatched: 5. The CDR3 coding sequence is TGCGCCAGCAGCCACAGACTAGCGGCTGCCTACAATGAGCAGTTCTTC. This sequence encodes CASSHRLAAAYNEQFF.

This chain uses TRBV27 with TRBJ2-5; either TRBD1 or TRBD2 may fit D (5 bases each). This CDR3 is built from 14 residues. V lost 10 bases and J lost 5, with 20 bases in between. CDR1 and CDR2 from the germline V gene are MNHEY and SMNVEV (reference sequence). The CDR3 nucleotides are TGTGCCACCGATTCTACGGGACCAGGCGAGACCCAGTACTTC. Amino acid sequence: CATDSTGPGETQYF.

This rearrangement joins TRBV3-1 to TRBJ1-1; a weak D match, TRBD1 (5 bases). The CDR3 is made up of 13 amino acids. The V gene's germline CDR1 is LGHDT and CDR2 YNNKEL (reference sequence). Trimming removed 4 bases at V and 6 bases at J, with 12 bases between. CDR3 region: CASSRGTLSEAFF. The CDR3 bases are TGTGCCAGCAGCCGCGGGACGCTCTCTGAAGCTTTCTTT. The complete variable domain, with remaining parts taken from reference TRBV3-1 and TRBJ1-1, reads DTAVSQTPKYLVTQMGNDKSIKCEQNLGHDTMYWYKQDSKKFLKIMFSYNNKELIINETVPNRFSPKSPDKAHLNLHINSLELGDSAVYFCASSRGTLSEAFFGQGTRLTVV.

V usage is TRBV6-5 and J usage is TRBJ1-3, with 7 nucleotides matching TRBD1. The CDR3 covers 15 residues. V lost 7 bases, J lost 0 bases, and 6 bases stayed unmatched. CDR1 is MNHEY, CDR2 SVGAGI, per germline. The CDR3 DNA reads as TGTGCCAGCAAAATCGACAGGGTCTCTGGAAACACCATATATTTT. Translating gives CASKIDRVSGNTIYF.

The V and J genes are TRBV28 and TRBJ1-5, with a possible D match to TRBD1 (5 bases). This CDR3 is 14 amino acids long. Between the trimmed V and J ends, which lost 6 bases and 7 bases, there was a span of 16 bases. Germline values: CDR1 MDHEN, CDR2 SYDVKM. Written as DNA, the CDR3 is TGTGCCAGCAGCACGACAGCTTGGCGGCAGCCCCAGCATTTT. Translating gives CASSTTAWRQPQHF.

This chain links TRBV4-1 with TRBJ2-7, with TRBD2 identical over 10 bases. The CDR3 runs 19 residues. Germline CDR1 reads MGHRA; CDR2 reads YSYEKL. Trimming removed 0 bases from V and 0 bases from J; junction bases left unmatched: 11. The CDR3 spells CASSQDWLAGDGSSYEQYF. For the CDR3, the DNA is TGCGCCAGCAGCCAAGATTGGCTAGCGGGAGACGGCAGCTCCTACGAGCAGTACTTC.

V is TRBV23-1 and J is TRBJ2-5; 9 bases agree with TRBD1. TRBV23-1 is an ORF; its function is uncertain. V lost 1 base and J lost 5; bases outside the gene matches: 8. The CDR3 extends over 16 amino acids. The CDR3 sequence is CASSQYGQGSGETQYF. The CDR3 nucleotides are TGCGCCAGCAGTCAATACGGACAGGGGAGTGGGGAGACCCAGTACTTC.

This chain uses TRBV3-1 with TRBJ2-2; 8 nucleotides match TRBD2. Germline loops: CDR1 LGHDT, CDR2 YNNKEL (reference sequence). This CDR3 contains 18 residues. Unmatched junction bases numbered 14, after V lost 1 base and J lost 7 bases. The CDR3 is CASSQGEGAGDLYGELFF. In DNA, the CDR3 is TGTGCCAGCAGCCAAGGAGAAGGAGCGGGAGACCTGTACGGGGAGCTGTTTTTT.

This chain joins TRBV12-3 or TRBV12-4 and TRBJ2-7; D gene ambiguous. This CDR3 is 12 amino acids long. V gave up 5 bases and J gave up 6 bases, with 11 bases separating them. CDR3 amino acids: CASSASMGEQYF. CDR3 coding DNA: TGTGCCAGCAGTGCCTCAATGGGCGAGCAGTACTTC.

V usage is TRBV6-2 or TRBV6-3 and J usage is TRBJ2-3; 10 bases fit TRBD2. Trimming at V came to 9 bases and at J to 8 bases, leaving 11 bases not matched to a gene. CDR1 is MNHEY and CDR2 is SVGEGT in the germline V gene. This CDR3 is 14 amino acids long. CDR3 nucleotides: TGTGCCAGTTCAGCGGGACTAGCGAGGGGTACGCAGTATTTT. It encodes CASSAGLARGTQYF.